In this sample, the clone carrying this T cell receptor (beta chain) turned up once. Its antigen is undetermined. MiXCR was run by TCRdb on the 5' RACE reads, yielding one entry per CDR3 protein. The sample comprises almost 400,000 distinct CDR3 sequences, around 24% of which are singletons, and less than 20% rests with the top ten. These data belong to a study of CD8 T cells in ankylosing spondylitis. Study outcomes and limitations: Clones linked to disease were reported to show significant enrichment in matched ankylosing spondylitis synovial fluid. Ankylosing spondylitis blood appeared to carry a characteristic TCR beta motif of roughly 8 highly homologous variants. A subset of motif variants has previously been described in the synovial fluid and blood of reactive arthritis. Disease-linked clones were found to be CD8+ and relatively rare in peripheral blood.

This CDR3 has 15 residues. V was shortened by 0 bases and J by 8 bases, with 11 bases between the two germline ends. From germline, CDR1 is ENHRY and CDR2 SYGVKD. This chain uses TRBV10-3 with TRBJ1-6; D not resolved. This clonotype originated in a male donor with ankylosing spondylitis. The sequencing input was blood, either unsorted or a sorted T cell fraction (not recorded which). The CDR3 loop is CAISESRVKDSPLHF. The CDR3 DNA reads TGTGCCATCAGTGAGTCACGGGTAAAGGATTCACCCCTCCACTTT.